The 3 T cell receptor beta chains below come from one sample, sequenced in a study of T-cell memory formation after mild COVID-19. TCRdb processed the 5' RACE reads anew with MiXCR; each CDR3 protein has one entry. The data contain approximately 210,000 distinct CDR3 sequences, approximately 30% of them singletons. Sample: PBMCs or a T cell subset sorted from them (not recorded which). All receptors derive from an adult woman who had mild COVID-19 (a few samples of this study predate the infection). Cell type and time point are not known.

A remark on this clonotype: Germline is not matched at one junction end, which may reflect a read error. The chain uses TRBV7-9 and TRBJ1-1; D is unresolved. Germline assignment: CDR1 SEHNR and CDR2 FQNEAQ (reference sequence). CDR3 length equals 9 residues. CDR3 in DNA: TGTGCCAGCAGCTCCCCCCTCTCCTTT. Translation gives CASSSPLSF.

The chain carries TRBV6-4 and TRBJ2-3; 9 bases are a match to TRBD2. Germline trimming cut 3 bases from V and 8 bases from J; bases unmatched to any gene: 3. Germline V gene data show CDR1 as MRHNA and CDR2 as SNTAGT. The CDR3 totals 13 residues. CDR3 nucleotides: TGTGCCAGCAGTGATCAAGCGGGGGGTACGCAGTATTTT. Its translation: CASSDQAGGTQYF.

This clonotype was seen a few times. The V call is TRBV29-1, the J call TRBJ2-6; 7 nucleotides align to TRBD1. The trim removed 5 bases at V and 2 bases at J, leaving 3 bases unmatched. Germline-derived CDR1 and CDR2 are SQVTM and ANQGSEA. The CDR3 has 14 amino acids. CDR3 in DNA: TGCAGCGTTAGGACAGGCGCTGGGGCCAACGTCCTGACTTTC. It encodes CSVRTGAGANVLTF.